The 14 T cell receptor beta chains listed next were all sequenced from one sample in a study of T cell responses to AZD1222 COVID-19 vaccine. Here immunoSEQ multiplex PCR was the method, and the copy in TCRdb shows in-frame clones only, minus some. The data show approximately 180,000 clones, 90% seen once. The source was peripheral blood, collected on day 0 of AZD1222 vaccination. Receptors were obtained from an adult in good health.

The J gene is TRBJ2-3, the V gene TRBV3-1 (or the pseudogene TRBV3-2); TRBD2 matches at 10 bases. The germline V gene encodes CDR1 LGHDT and CDR2 YNNKEL (reference sequence). V was pared by 2 bases and J by 5 bases, with 7 bases of the junction left unmatched. The CDR3 sequence is 16 residues long. The CDR3 DNA sequence: TGTGCCAGCAGCCAATCCAGCGGGGGGGCCCAAGATACGCAGTATTTT. It codes for CASSQSSGGAQDTQYF.

The V and J genes are TRBV11-2 and TRBJ2-2; D is perhaps TRBD2 (6 bases). CDR1 is SGHAT, CDR2 FQNNGV, per germline. The CDR3 length is 15 residues. V was shortened by 5 bases and J by 1 base, with 11 bases between the two germline ends. DNA for the CDR3: TGTGCCAGCAGCCTAACGGAGGGGAACACCGGGGAGCTGTTTTTT. Protein sequence: CASSLTEGNTGELFF.

The rearrangement joins TRBV3-1 (or the pseudogene TRBV3-2) to TRBJ1-3; 9 nucleotides agree with TRBD1. CDR1 and CDR2 (germline): LGHDT, YNNKEL (reference sequence). Germline trimming cut 2 bases from V and 9 bases from J; bases unmatched to any gene: 5. The CDR3 contains 14 residues. CDR3 sequence reads: CASSQRTGVGTIYF. As DNA, the CDR3 is TGTGCCAGCAGCCAAAGGACAGGGGTCGGCACCATATATTTT.

The chain uses TRBV7-8 and TRBJ2-3; D possibly uses TRBD1 or TRBD2 (5 bases each). The V gene lost 1 base and the J gene lost 2 bases, with 10 bases spanning the gap. The length of the CDR3 is 15 residues. Germline CDR1 reads SGHVS; CDR2 reads FQNEAQ. The CDR3 nucleotides read TGTGCCAGCAGCTTAGGGGACCCCTCCACAGATACGCAGTATTTT. Its translation: CASSLGDPSTDTQYF.

The chain is built from TRBV6-2 or TRBV6-3 and TRBJ2-2, with 7 bases lining up with TRBD1. The CDR3 runs 15 residues. Unmatched junction bases numbered 4, after V lost 2 bases and J lost 4 bases. From germline, CDR1 is MNHEY and CDR2 SVGEGT. DNA for the CDR3: TGTGCCAGCAGTTACGGACAGGAGAGCACCGGGGAGCTGTTTTTT. Its translation is CASSYGQESTGELFF.

The V and J genes are TRBV14 and TRBJ2-1; 7 positions agree with TRBD1. This CDR3 has 14 residues. J gave up 7 bases and V 5 bases, and 8 bases lay outside the gene matches. The V gene's germline CDR1 is SGHDN and CDR2 FVKESK. The CDR3 region has the DNA TGTGCCAGCAGCGCAGCCACAGGGGCGAATGAGCAGTTCTTC. It codes for CASSAATGANEQFF.

The chain joins TRBV12-3 or TRBV12-4 to TRBJ1-1; unclear D gene. V lost 6 bases, J lost 1 base, and 9 bases lay in between. The CDR3 is made up of 13 amino acids. CDR3 sequence reads: CASSRRGNTEAFF. The CDR3 DNA follows: TGTGCCAGCAGCAGACGTGGGAACACTGAAGCTTTCTTT.

This chain links TRBV2 with TRBJ2-1; TRBD2 agrees at 8 bases. This CDR3 is 14 amino acids long. V lost 1 base and J lost 14; bases outside the gene matches: 10. Germline CDR1 SNHLY, CDR2 FYNNEI. The CDR3 reads CASSEGGPGTRKFF. CDR3 bases: TGTGCCAGCAGTGAAGGGGGCCCGGGGACTAGGAAGTTCTTC.

The rearrangement joins TRBV15 to TRBJ2-7; D tentatively fits TRBD1 or TRBD2 (5 bases each). Germline CDR1 is LNHNV and CDR2 is YYDKDF (reference sequence). The V end lost 3 bases, the J end lost 2 bases, and 17 bases lay between the germline ends. The CDR3 has 16 amino acids. CDR3 sequence: CATSRARAREPYEQYF. The CDR3 bases are TGTGCCACCAGCAGGGCCCGTGCCAGGGAGCCCTACGAGCAGTACTTC.

Comments on this clone: Other DNA sequences within the sample encode an identical CDR3. The CDR3 is CASSRLTDTQYF. CDR3 coding DNA: TGTGCCAGCAGTCGTCTGACAGATACGCAGTATTTT. The chain couples TRBV12-3 or TRBV12-4 to TRBJ2-3; D gene ambiguous. This CDR3 is 12 amino acids long. The germline V and J ends were trimmed by 5 bases and 3 bases, with 6 bases remaining between them.

CDR3 nucleotides: TGTGCCAGCAGTATTCCCGGGACAGGGGAGGTTATTGCTGAAGCTTTCTTT. Encoded protein: CASSIPGTGEVIAEAFF. The J gene is TRBJ1-1, the V gene TRBV6-2 or TRBV6-3; TRBD1 agrees at 10 bases. The J segment lost 6 bases and the V segment lost 5 bases, leaving 15 bases of the junction unmatched. This CDR3 comprises 17 residues. Germline loops: CDR1 MNHEY, CDR2 SVGEGT.

This chain connects TRBV9 to TRBJ1-1; a weak D match, TRBD1 (6 bases). V was trimmed by 0 bases and J by 0 bases, leaving 18 bases between them. From germline, CDR1 is SGDLS and CDR2 YYNGEE. The CDR3 loop spans 18 amino acids. The CDR3 loop reads CASSVGGRVGDMNTEAFF. CDR3 nucleotide sequence: TGTGCCAGCAGCGTAGGAGGCCGCGTGGGGGACATGAACACTGAAGCTTTCTTT.

The rearrangement uses TRBV7-8 and TRBJ2-1, with TRBD2 identical over 12 bases. The CDR3 contains 16 residues. V lost 2 bases and J lost 8; bases outside the gene matches: 7. CDR1 and CDR2 (germline): SGHVS, FQNEAQ. CDR3 DNA sequence: TGTGCCAGCAGCTTAAGGCTAGCGGGGGGGCGCGATGAGCAGTTCTTC. Translating it yields CASSLRLAGGRDEQFF.

This chain connects TRBV7-9 to TRBJ1-2; D gene unclear. With 4 bases removed from V and 3 bases from J, the gap between germline ends came to 18 bases. The germline CDR1 and CDR2 sequences are SEHNR and FQNEAQ (reference sequence). This CDR3 spans 16 amino acids. The DNA for the CDR3 is TGTGCCAGCAGCTCAAACCGGGAGCCGGTGTACTATGGCTACACCTTC. It specifies CASSSNREPVYYGYTF.